Sequencing of this T cell receptor (beta chain) was carried out in a study of cytomegalovirus exposure and HLA in healthy donors. About the research overall: The roughly 120 validation repertoires, a later analysis reported, used the same platform as the 666 first-cohort repertoires.

Notes on this clone: Its specificity is not known.

Study conclusions and caveats: The study recorded about 160 TCR beta chains that were cytomegalovirus-associated. As was reported, the classifier diagnosed cytomegalovirus status with high specificity and sensitivity. The CMV antigen specificity of a few CMV-associated chains was confirmed through in vitro analysis.

The germline gives CDR1 LGHNA, CDR2 YSLEER. Trimming cost V 0 bases and J 7 bases, with 7 bases left between them. This CDR3 region has 14 residues. Sequenced by immunoSEQ multiplex PCR; TCRdb stores in-frame clones only, minus some. The data show tens of thousands of clones, roughly 84% seen once. The clonotype comes from a woman in her late teens or twenties in good health and CMV-seropositive. V and J are TRBV4-3 and TRBJ1-6; D remains ambiguous. The sequenced sample was PBMCs. CDR3 sequence reads: CASSQEASNSPLHF. Here the CDR3 DNA reads TGCGCCAGCAGCCAAGAGGCCTCCAATTCACCCCTCCACTTT.